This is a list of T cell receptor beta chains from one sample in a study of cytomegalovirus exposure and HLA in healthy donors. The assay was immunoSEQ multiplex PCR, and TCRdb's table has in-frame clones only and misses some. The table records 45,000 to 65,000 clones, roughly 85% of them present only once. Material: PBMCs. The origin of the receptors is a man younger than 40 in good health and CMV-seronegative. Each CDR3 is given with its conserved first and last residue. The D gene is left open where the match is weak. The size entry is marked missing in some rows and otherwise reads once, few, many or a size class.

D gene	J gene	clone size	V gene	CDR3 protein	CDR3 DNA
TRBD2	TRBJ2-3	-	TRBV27	CASSFTLAGVCSDTQYF	TGTGCCAGCAGTTTCACACTAGCGGGAGTTTGCTCAGATACGCAGTATTTT
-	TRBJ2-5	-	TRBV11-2	CASSLLRGDPGGETQYF	TGTGCCAGCAGCTTACTCCGTGGGGATCCCGGGGGAGAGACCCAGTACTTC
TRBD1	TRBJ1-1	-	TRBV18	CASSSYGDRNEAFF	TGTGCCAGCTCTAGCTATGGGGACAGAAATGAAGCTTTCTTT
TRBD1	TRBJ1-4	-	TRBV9	CASSARQGLSDEKLFF	TGTGCCAGCAGCGCTAGACAGGGCTTGTCCGATGAAAAACTGTTTTTT
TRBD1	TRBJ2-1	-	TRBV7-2	CASSLGGRGGENEQFF	TGTGCCAGCAGCTTAGGAGGGCGAGGGGGCGAGAATGAGCAGTTCTTC
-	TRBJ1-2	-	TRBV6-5	CATRQVNYGYTF	TGTGCCACCAGACAGGTTAACTATGGCTACACCTTC
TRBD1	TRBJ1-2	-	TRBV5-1	CASSLRQGGHGYTF	TGCGCCAGCAGCCTGAGACAGGGTGGGCATGGCTACACCTTC
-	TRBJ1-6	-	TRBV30	CAWGMDSYNSPLHF	TGTGCCTGGGGAATGGACAGCTATAATTCACCCCTCCACTTT
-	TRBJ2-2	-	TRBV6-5	CASSPQTGELFF	TGTGCCAGCAGTCCACAGACCGGGGAGCTGTTTTTT
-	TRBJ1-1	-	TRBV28	CASSSEGFGAFEAFF	TGTGCCAGCAGTTCTGAAGGTTTTGGGGCATTTGAAGCTTTCTTT
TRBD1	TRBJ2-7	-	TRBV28	CASRRTGSGYEQYF	TGTGCCAGCAGACGGACAGGGTCGGGGTACGAGCAGTACTTC
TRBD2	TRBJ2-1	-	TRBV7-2	CASSSRLAGGYNEQFF	TGTGCCAGCAGCTCCCGACTAGCGGGAGGCTACAATGAGCAGTTCTTC
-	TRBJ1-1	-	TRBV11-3	CASSVTGLNTEAFF	TGTGCCAGCAGCGTAACAGGGTTGAACACTGAAGCTTTCTTT
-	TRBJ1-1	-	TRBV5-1	CASTFGRGTEAFF	TGCGCCAGCACCTTTGGACGGGGCACTGAAGCTTTCTTT
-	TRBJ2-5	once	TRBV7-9	CASSFIVLRPGETQYF	TGTGCCAGCAGCTTTATCGTCCTACGGCCCGGGGAGACCCAGTACTTC
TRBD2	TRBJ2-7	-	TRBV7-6	CATRPGGSYEQYF	TGTGCCACCAGACCGGGGGGGTCCTACGAGCAGTACTTC
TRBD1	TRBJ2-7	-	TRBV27	CASSKIKTPGTGLFYEQYF	TGTGCCAGCAGTAAAATTAAGACTCCCGGGACAGGGTTGTTCTACGAGCAGTACTTC
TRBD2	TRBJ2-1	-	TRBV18	CASSPQGLAGYNEQFF	TGTGCCAGCTCACCACAGGGACTAGCGGGGTACAATGAGCAGTTCTTC
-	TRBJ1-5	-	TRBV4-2	CASSQDVAELRNQPQHF	TGTGCCAGCAGCCAAGATGTCGCGGAATTGAGGAATCAGCCCCAGCATTTT
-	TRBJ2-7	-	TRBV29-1	CSLSGGWLVAYEQYF	TGCAGCCTGTCGGGGGGCTGGCTAGTCGCCTACGAGCAGTACTTC
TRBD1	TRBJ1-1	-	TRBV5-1	CASSGGTGYMNTEAFF	TGCGCCAGCAGCGGTGGGACAGGTTACATGAACACTGAAGCTTTCTTT
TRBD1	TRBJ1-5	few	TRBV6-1	CASSEAGTGAQPQHF	TGTGCCAGCAGTGAAGCCGGGACAGGGGCTCAGCCCCAGCATTTT
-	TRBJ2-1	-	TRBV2	CASSDAISPGHPRFF	TGTGCCAGCAGTGATGCTATCTCCCCGGGACACCCTCGGTTCTTC
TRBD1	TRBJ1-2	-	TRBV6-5	CASSRDRAYGYTF	TGTGCCAGCAGTAGGGACAGGGCCTATGGCTACACCTTC
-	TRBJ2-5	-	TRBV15	CATSRDRVKETQYF	TGTGCCACCAGCAGAGACAGGGTCAAAGAGACCCAGTACTTC
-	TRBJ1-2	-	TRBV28	CASSLSTGYGYTF	TGTGCCAGCAGTTTATCAACAGGGTACGGCTACACCTTC
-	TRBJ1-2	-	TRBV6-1	CASSEALQGLGYTF	TGTGCCAGCAGTGAAGCTCTACAGGGCCTGGGCTACACCTTC
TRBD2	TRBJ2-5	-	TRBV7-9	CASSLALRGAETQYF	TGTGCCAGCAGCTTAGCGCTGCGGGGGGCGGAGACCCAGTACTTC
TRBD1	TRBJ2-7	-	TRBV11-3	CASSLIPRSTGFDYEQYF	TGTGCCAGCAGCTTAATACCCCGATCGACAGGGTTCGATTACGAGCAGTACTTC
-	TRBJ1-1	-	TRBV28	CASSLGSSLNTEAFF	TGTGCCAGCAGTTTAGGGAGCAGCCTGAACACTGAAGCTTTCTTT
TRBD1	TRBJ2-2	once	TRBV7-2	CASSSGQGYAGELFF	TGTGCCAGCAGCTCGGGACAGGGCTATGCCGGGGAGCTGTTTTTT
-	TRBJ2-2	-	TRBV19	CASTEGVTGELFF	TGTGCCAGTACGGAAGGGGTAACCGGGGAGCTGTTTTTT
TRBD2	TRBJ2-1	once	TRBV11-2	CASSPVGSGNEQFF	TGTGCCAGCAGCCCCGTTGGTAGCGGGAATGAGCAGTTCTTC
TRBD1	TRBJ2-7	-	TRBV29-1	CSVAGRGNYEQYF	TGCAGCGTTGCCGGCAGGGGGAACTACGAGCAGTACTTC
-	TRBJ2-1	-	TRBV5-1	CASSSPTEGDEQFF	TGCGCCAGCAGCTCCCCGACAGAAGGCGATGAGCAGTTCTTC
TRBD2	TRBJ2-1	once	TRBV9	CASSETWGSGMYNEQFF	TGTGCCAGCAGCGAAACGTGGGGGAGCGGGATGTACAATGAGCAGTTCTTC
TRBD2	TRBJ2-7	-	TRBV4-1	CASSQAGTSGSLREQYF	TGCGCCAGCAGCCAAGCAGGGACTAGCGGGAGTCTACGCGAGCAGTACTTC
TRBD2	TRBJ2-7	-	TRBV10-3	CATGVSSGGNEQYF	TGTGCCACCGGCGTGAGTAGCGGGGGTAACGAGCAGTACTTC
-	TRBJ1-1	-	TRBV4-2	CASRRDEVSTEAFF	TGTGCCAGCAGGAGAGACGAGGTGTCTACTGAAGCTTTCTTT
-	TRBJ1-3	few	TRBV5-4	CASSTDRGNTIYF	TGTGCCAGCAGCACCGACAGGGGAAACACCATATATTTT
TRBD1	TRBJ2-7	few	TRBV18	CASSPSTGTVAYEQYF	TGTGCCAGCTCGCCATCCACTGGGACAGTCGCCTACGAGCAGTACTTC
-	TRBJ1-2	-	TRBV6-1	CASSELGGNYGYTF	TGTGCCAGCAGTGAGCTGGGGGGAAACTATGGCTACACCTTC
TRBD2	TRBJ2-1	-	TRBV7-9	CANTGASGGSSYNEQFF	TGTGCCAATACCGGGGCTAGCGGGGGAAGCTCCTACAATGAGCAGTTCTTC
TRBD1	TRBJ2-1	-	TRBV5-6	CASSLEQGWNNEQFF	TGTGCCAGCAGCTTGGAACAGGGGTGGAACAATGAGCAGTTCTTC
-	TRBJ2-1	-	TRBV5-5	CASSLVLSSYNEQFF	TGTGCCAGCAGCTTGGTGCTTAGCTCCTACAATGAGCAGTTCTTC
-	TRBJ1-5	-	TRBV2	CASSADRHSNQPQHF	TGTGCCAGCAGTGCCGACAGGCATAGCAATCAGCCCCAGCATTTT
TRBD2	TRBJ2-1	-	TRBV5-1	CASSPSGRASGEQFF	TGCGCCAGCAGCCCTAGCGGGAGGGCCTCGGGTGAGCAGTTCTTC
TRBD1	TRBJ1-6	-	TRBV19	CASSSRDRASPLHF	TGTGCCAGTAGTTCCCGGGACAGGGCCTCACCCCTCCACTTT
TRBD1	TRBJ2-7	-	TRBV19	CASSGPPGTGPSYEQYF	TGTGCCAGTAGCGGACCCCCCGGGACAGGACCCTCCTACGAGCAGTACTTC
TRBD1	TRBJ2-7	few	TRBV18	CASSPPQNRGSYEQYF	TGTGCCAGCTCACCACCGCAGAACAGGGGATCCTACGAGCAGTACTTC
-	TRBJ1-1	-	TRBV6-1	CASREILNTEAFF	TGTGCCAGCAGGGAGATACTGAACACTGAAGCTTTCTTT
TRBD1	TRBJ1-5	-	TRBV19	CASDRGHGNQPQHF	TGTGCCTCCGACAGGGGGCACGGCAATCAGCCCCAGCATTTT
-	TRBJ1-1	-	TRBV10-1	CASRGNTEAFF	TGCGCCAGCCGGGGGAACACTGAAGCTTTCTTT
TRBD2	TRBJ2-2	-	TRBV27	CASSSPRLAGDTGELFF	TGTGCCAGCAGCTCTCCAAGACTAGCGGGGGACACCGGGGAGCTGTTTTTT